This entry features one T cell receptor beta chain sequence. As processed by the authors: By means of reference gene primer amplification, nucleated cell counts were estimated. Here immunoSEQ multiplex PCR was the method, and the copy in TCRdb shows in-frame clones only, minus some. V, J and clone size are those of that table, while D and trimming were read from the DNA. Seen here are around 160,000 clones, roughly 90% observed once, and the top ten hold under 3%. Germline lookup yields CDR1 LNHDA and CDR2 SQIVND (reference sequence). This CDR3 comprises 17 residues. The V segment lost 3 bases and the J segment 5 bases; nucleotides outside the gene matches: 7. The data derive from a study of blood T cell repertoires in COVID-19. Study-level background: Samples of COVID-19 (acute and convalescent) were obtained from the United States, Italy and Spain. PBMCs, B-cell-depleted T cells, or T cells were the source of the cDNA or gDNA that made up the material.

This receptor was identified in a human donor in a cohort sampled during active COVID-19. Sequencing was performed on peripheral blood. V and J are TRBV19 and TRBJ2-2, with TRBD2 identical over 12 bases. Here the CDR3 reads CASSIRLAGVATGELFF. DNA for the CDR3: TGTGCCAGTAGTATCAGACTAGCGGGGGTGGCTACCGGGGAGCTGTTTTTT.